The next 23 T cell receptor beta chains were all read from a single sample in a study of blood T cells in healthy people across ages. Then a second PCR, running roughly 7 to 11 cycles, was carried out with a sample-barcoded 5' primer and a J-beta primer mix. MiXCR, applied by TCRdb to the 5' RACE reads, yields one record per CDR3 protein. Of about 1.8 million distinct CDR3 sequences listed, roughly 49% are singletons. The specimen sequenced was blood. The source of these receptors is a woman in her thirties or forties in good health.

Notes on this clonotype: A junction end diverges from the germline sequence, so it may reflect a read error. The chain combines TRBV6-6 with TRBJ2-5; D call uncertain. The CDR3 is 11 residues long. CDR1 and CDR2 (germline): MNHNY, SVGAGI (reference sequence). The CDR3 nucleotides read TGTGCCGGCAGTTACGAGGAGACCCAGTACTTC. This sequence encodes CAGSYEETQYF.

This clonotype was observed a handful of times. The chain recombines TRBV27 with TRBJ2-5, with 11 bases identical to TRBD2. The CDR3 sequence is 15 residues long. CDR1 and CDR2 from the germline V gene are MNHEY and SMNVEV (reference sequence). V shed 5 bases and J 5 bases; nucleotides not matched to a gene: 7. CDR3 in amino acids: CASSLIAGGLETQYF. The CDR3 DNA reads as TGTGCCAGCAGTCTCATAGCGGGGGGGCTGGAGACCCAGTACTTC.

The chain joins TRBV25-1 to TRBJ2-7; possibly TRBD2 for D (5 bases). Deletions cut 11 bases from V and 4 bases from J, with 12 bases between. The germline CDR1 and CDR2 sequences are MGHDK and SYGVNS. There are 11 residues in the CDR3. CDR3 residues: CAAGGGYEQYF. CDR3 nucleotide sequence: TGTGCCGCCGGAGGTGGATACGAGCAGTACTTC.

The chain combines TRBV4-2 with TRBJ1-5; D is unresolved. Germline V CDR1 and CDR2: LGHNA, YNFKEQ. CDR3 length: 15 amino acids. V lost 5 bases and J lost 0, with 11 bases in between. CDR3 bases: TGTGCCAGCAGCAATTCTATCCATAGCAATCAGCCCCAGCATTTT. It encodes CASSNSIHSNQPQHF.

This chain links TRBV4-2 with TRBJ2-5; tentatively, D is TRBD1 or TRBD2 (5 bases each). CDR1 LGHNA and CDR2 YNFKEQ come from the germline V gene. V gave up 0 bases and J gave up 11 bases, with 19 bases separating them. The CDR3 has 15 amino acids. The CDR3 DNA is TGTGCCAGCAGCCAAGATCGGGTAGAGGGGTACAAGCAGTACTTC. Amino acid sequence: CASSQDRVEGYKQYF.

The chain is built from TRBV7-2 and TRBJ1-1; D is uncertain. V was shortened by 4 bases and J by 0 bases, with 12 bases between the two germline ends. In germline, CDR1 is SGHTA, CDR2 FQGNSA. CDR3 length: 15 amino acids. CDR3 protein: CASSSPIRVNTEAFF. CDR3 nucleotides: TGTGCCAGCAGCTCCCCTATTAGGGTGAACACTGAAGCTTTCTTT.

As DNA, the CDR3 is TGTGCCATCAAAGGGACAGGGGCTGAAAAACTGTTTTTT. This gives the protein CAIKGTGAEKLFF. V gene TRBV10-3 combines with J gene TRBJ1-4, with 10 positions matching TRBD1. This CDR3 has 13 residues. V shed 7 bases and J 7 bases; nucleotides not matched to a gene: 3. Germline lookup yields CDR1 ENHRY and CDR2 SYGVKD.

V usage is TRBV14 and J usage is TRBJ2-1, with D hard to call. The V and J ends lost 5 bases and 7 bases respectively, with 15 bases between them. Germline V gene lookup returns CDR1 SGHDN and CDR2 FVKESK. This CDR3 comprises 14 residues. The CDR3 sequence is CASSVDQLENEQFF. The DNA for the CDR3 is TGTGCCAGCAGCGTAGACCAACTGGAGAATGAGCAGTTCTTC.

This clonotype has only a few counts. The chain carries TRBV20-1 and TRBJ2-5; the D gene could be TRBD1 or TRBD2 (5 bases each). Trimming pared 6 bases from V and 3 bases from J, leaving 17 bases between. The germline gives CDR1 DFQATT, CDR2 SNEGSKA (reference sequence). The CDR3 spans 14 residues. Written as DNA, the CDR3 is TGCAGTGCCGGACACACAGCGGTAGAAGAGACCCAGTACTTC. Protein product: CSAGHTAVEETQYF.

This clonotype was detected only once. The V call is TRBV20-1, the J call TRBJ1-5; weak D call: TRBD1 (6 bases). V lost 3 bases to trimming and J lost 2 bases, with 11 bases between them. This CDR3 has 14 amino acids. Looked up from germline, CDR1 is DFQATT and CDR2 is SNEGSKA (reference sequence). CDR3 sequence: CSASGPGGNQPQHF. In nucleotides, the CDR3 is TGCAGTGCTAGTGGGCCAGGGGGCAATCAGCCCCAGCATTTT.

The chain carries TRBV20-1 and TRBJ2-1; tentatively, D is TRBD1 (7 bases). The CDR3 has 19 amino acids. CDR1 and CDR2 (germline): DFQATT, SNEGSKA (reference sequence). V dropped 1 base and J dropped 0 bases, with 22 bases sitting between them. The DNA for the CDR3 is TGCAGTGCTAGAGGCCTTACAGGGGAGAGGAGGGTCTCCTACAATGAGCAGTTCTTC. Residues: CSARGLTGERRVSYNEQFF.

The chain uses TRBV2 and TRBJ1-2; perhaps TRBD1 as D (6 bases). Germline CDR1 and CDR2: SNHLY and FYNNEI. Trimming pared 6 bases from V and 6 bases from J, leaving 14 bases between. CDR3 length: 13 amino acids. CDR3 DNA: TGTGCCAGCAGCGCGGACAGAGAGAATGGCTACACCTTC. Amino acids: CASSADRENGYTF.

The chain is built from TRBV21-1 and TRBJ2-3. TRBV21-1 is classified as a pseudogene. The CDR3 contains 13 residues. DNA of the CDR3: TGTGCCAGCAGCGGGAACTCGGGAGATACGCAGTATTTT. As protein: CASSGNSGDTQYF.

This clonotype came up a few times. This chain uses TRBV7-9 with TRBJ1-2, with 9 bases matching TRBD1. Trimming cost V 1 base and J 6 bases; bases outside gene matches: 9. The CDR3 is 16 amino acids. Germline V gene data show CDR1 as SEHNR and CDR2 as FQNEAQ (reference sequence). CDR3 bases: TGTGCCAGCAGCTTAGTTACAGGGGGCGCCCCGCATGGCTACACCTTC. It encodes CASSLVTGGAPHGYTF.

This clonotype was detected only a few times. The rearrangement links TRBV20-1 to TRBJ2-3; D not certain. In germline, CDR1 is DFQATT, CDR2 SNEGSKA (reference sequence). Trimming stripped 0 bases from V and 2 bases from J, with 15 bases between. CDR3 length equals 16 residues. The CDR3 is CSARDPKGRVTDTQYF. In DNA form, the CDR3 reads TGCAGTGCTAGAGATCCTAAGGGAAGGGTCACAGATACGCAGTATTTT.

V gene TRBV10-3 combines with J gene TRBJ2-1; D remains unclear. The germline V gene has CDR1 ENHRY and CDR2 SYGVKD. The CDR3 loop spans 15 amino acids. Between the trimmed V and J ends, which lost 1 base and 6 bases, there was a span of 13 bases. The CDR3 DNA is TGTGCCATCAGTGAGTACGGAGTAGCTGGCAATGAGCAGTTCTTC. This codes for CAISEYGVAGNEQFF.

A single count supports this clonotype. Relative to the germline gene, one junction end is altered; a read error may explain this. The chain links TRBV20-1 to TRBJ2-2, with TRBD2 matching over 11 bases. This CDR3 has 13 amino acids. Germline V lookup: CDR1 DFQATT, CDR2 SNEGSKA (reference sequence). CDR3 sequence: CASGGRVTGKLFF. DNA of the CDR3: TGCGCTAGCGGGGGGCGCGTCACCGGGAAGCTGTTTTTT.

The sample holds a few counts of this clonotype. The chain links TRBV14 to TRBJ2-5; unclear D gene. CDR1 and CDR2 (germline): SGHDN, FVKESK. Trimming took 0 bases from V and 0 from J, leaving 5 bases between them. The CDR3 extends over 14 amino acids. DNA of the CDR3: TGTGCCAGCAGCCAAGATGGCGACCAAGAGACCCAGTACTTC. Residues: CASSQDGDQETQYF.

Concerning this clonotype: The junction shows a germline mismatch at one end, possibly a read error. This chain joins TRBV6-2 or TRBV6-3 and TRBJ2-1, with TRBD2 as a possible D gene (6 bases). The CDR3 has 13 amino acids. Germline V gene lookup returns CDR1 MNHEY and CDR2 SVGEGT. The CDR3 region has the DNA TGTGCTAGCAGTTACTACGAGGGAGGTGAGCAGTTCTTC. This gives the protein CASSYYEGGEQFF.

As for this clonotype: A junction boundary mismatches the germline segment, possibly from a read error. V gene TRBV28 combines with J gene TRBJ1-5; 7 nucleotides match TRBD1. The CDR3 contains 17 residues. CDR1 is MDHEN and CDR2 is SYDVKM in the germline V gene. CDR3 DNA: TGTGGCAGCGTTTTGGGACAGAGGGGGAATGGCAATCAGCCCCAGCATTTT. This codes for CGSVLGQRGNGNQPQHF.

This clonotype was counted between two and nine times. As DNA, the CDR3 is TGTGCCAGCAGTTACGGGACAGGGGGGACACCCCTCCACTTT. It codes for CASSYGTGGTPLHF. The chain couples TRBV6-2 or TRBV6-3 to TRBJ1-6, with TRBD1 matching 11 bases. Germline V gene data show CDR1 as MNHEY and CDR2 as SVGEGT. Trimming removed 2 bases from V and 11 bases from J; junction bases left unmatched: 2. CDR3 length: 14 amino acids.

The V and J genes are TRBV27 and TRBJ2-4; no definite D call. Germline CDR1 and CDR2: MNHEY and SMNVEV (reference sequence). The V and J ends lost 5 bases and 8 bases respectively, with 13 bases between them. This CDR3 is built from 13 residues. CDR3 bases: TGTGCCAGCAGTGCCGGAGTTGGGGACATTCAGTACTTC. It yields the protein CASSAGVGDIQYF.

V gene TRBV5-4 combines with J gene TRBJ1-2; TRBD1 might be the D (6 bases). Germline loops: CDR1 SGHNT, CDR2 YYREEE (reference sequence). The V and J ends lost 1 base and 2 bases respectively, with 9 bases between them. The CDR3 sequence is 14 residues long. DNA for the CDR3: TGTGCCAGCAGCTTGAATGGACAGAACTATGGCTACACCTTC. Amino acids: CASSLNGQNYGYTF.